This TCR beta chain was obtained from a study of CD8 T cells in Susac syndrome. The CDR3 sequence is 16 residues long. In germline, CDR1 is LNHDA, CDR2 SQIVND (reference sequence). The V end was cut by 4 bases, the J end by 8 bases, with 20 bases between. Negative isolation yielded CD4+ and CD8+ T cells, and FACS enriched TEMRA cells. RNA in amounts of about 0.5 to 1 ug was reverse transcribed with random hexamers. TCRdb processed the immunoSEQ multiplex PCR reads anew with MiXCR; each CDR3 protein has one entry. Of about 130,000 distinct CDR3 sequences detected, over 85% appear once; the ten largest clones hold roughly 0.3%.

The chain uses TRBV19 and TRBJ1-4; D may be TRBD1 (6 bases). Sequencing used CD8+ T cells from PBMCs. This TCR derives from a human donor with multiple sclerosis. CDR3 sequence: CASSTGVAHRYEKLFF. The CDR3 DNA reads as TGTGCCAGTAGTACAGGGGTGGCACATCGGTACGAAAAACTGTTTTTT.